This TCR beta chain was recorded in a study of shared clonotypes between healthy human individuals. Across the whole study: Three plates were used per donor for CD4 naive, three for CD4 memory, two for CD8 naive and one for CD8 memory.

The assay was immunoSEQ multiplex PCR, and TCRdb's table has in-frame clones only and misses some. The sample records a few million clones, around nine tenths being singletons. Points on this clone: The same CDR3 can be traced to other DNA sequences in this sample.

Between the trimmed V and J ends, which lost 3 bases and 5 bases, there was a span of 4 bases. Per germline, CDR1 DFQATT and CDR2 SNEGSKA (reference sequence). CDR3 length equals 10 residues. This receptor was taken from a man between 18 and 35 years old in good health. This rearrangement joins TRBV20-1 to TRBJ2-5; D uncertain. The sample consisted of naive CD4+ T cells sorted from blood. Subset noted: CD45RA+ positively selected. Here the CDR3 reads CSASLETQYF. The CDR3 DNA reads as TGCAGTGCTAGTCTGGAGACCCAGTACTTC.